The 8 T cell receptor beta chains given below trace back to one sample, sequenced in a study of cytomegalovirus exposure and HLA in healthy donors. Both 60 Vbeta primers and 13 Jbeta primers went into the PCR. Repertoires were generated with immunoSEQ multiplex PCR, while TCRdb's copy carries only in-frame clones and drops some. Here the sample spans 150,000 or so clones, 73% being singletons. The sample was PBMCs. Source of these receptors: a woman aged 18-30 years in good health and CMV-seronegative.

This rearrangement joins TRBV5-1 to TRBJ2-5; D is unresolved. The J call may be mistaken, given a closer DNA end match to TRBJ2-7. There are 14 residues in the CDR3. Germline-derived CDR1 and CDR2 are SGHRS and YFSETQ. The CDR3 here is CASSYNLPSYEQYF. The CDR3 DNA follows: TGCGCCAGCAGCTATAACCTTCCGTCCTACGAGCAGTACTTC.

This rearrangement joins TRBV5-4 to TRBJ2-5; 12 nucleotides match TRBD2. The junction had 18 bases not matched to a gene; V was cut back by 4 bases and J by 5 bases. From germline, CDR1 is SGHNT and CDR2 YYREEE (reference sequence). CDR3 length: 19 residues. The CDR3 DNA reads TGTGCCAGCAGCCGGCCCACTAGCGGGGGGAACGATTTGGTGGAGACCCAGTACTTC. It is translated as CASSRPTSGGNDLVETQYF.

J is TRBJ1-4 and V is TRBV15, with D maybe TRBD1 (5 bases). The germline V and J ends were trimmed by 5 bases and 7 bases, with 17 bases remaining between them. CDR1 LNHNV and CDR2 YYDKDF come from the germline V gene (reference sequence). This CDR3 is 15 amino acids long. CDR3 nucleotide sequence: TGTGCCACCAGCCCCCAGGGCCGATGGGCTGAAAAACTGTTTTTT. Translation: CATSPQGRWAEKLFF.

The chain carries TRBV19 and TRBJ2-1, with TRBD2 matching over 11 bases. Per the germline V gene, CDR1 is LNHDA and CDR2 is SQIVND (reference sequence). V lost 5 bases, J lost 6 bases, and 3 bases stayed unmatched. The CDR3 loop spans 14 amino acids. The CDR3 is CASSPGLAGNEQFF. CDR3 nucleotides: TGTGCCAGTAGTCCCGGACTAGCGGGCAATGAGCAGTTCTTC.

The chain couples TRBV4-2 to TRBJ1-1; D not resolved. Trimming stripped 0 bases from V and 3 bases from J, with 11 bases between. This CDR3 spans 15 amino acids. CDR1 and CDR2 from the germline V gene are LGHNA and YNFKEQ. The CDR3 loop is CASSQDSQAHTEAFF. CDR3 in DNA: TGTGCCAGCAGCCAAGATAGTCAGGCCCACACTGAAGCTTTCTTT.

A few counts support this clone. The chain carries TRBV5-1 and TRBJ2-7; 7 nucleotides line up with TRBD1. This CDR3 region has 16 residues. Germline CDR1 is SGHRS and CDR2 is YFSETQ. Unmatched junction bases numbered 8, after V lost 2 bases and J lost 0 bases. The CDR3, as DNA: TGCGCCAGCAGCTTAGGGCTGGGACAGCGCTCCTACGAGCAGTACTTC. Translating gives CASSLGLGQRSYEQYF.

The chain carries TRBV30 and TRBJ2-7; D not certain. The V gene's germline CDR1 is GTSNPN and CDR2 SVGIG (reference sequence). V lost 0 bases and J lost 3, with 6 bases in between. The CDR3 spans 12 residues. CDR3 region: CAWSVAHYEQYV. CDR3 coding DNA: TGTGCCTGGAGTGTAGCCCACTACGAGCAGTACGTC.

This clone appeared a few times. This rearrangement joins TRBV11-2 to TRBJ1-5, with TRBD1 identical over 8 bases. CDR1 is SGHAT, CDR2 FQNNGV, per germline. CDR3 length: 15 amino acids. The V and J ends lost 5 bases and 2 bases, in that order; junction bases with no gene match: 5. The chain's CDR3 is CASSLRGRGNQPQHF. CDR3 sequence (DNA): TGTGCCAGCAGCCTCAGGGGGCGAGGCAATCAGCCCCAGCATTTT.